Each of the 21 T cell receptor beta chains below was sequenced from the same sample in a study of radiation and T cells in renal cell carcinoma. Regarding time point: blood 2 weeks post-SBRT. Treatment in this sample: 15 Gy SBRT to primary tumor, nephrectomy 4 weeks later. Repertoires were generated with immunoSEQ multiplex PCR, while TCRdb's copy carries only in-frame clones and drops some. Among about 130,000 clones listed, 70% to 90% were seen once. Material: blood, obtained from a patient whose treatment included radiotherapy and nephrectomy. Receptors originate from an older woman with renal cell carcinoma.

J is TRBJ2-7 and V is TRBV6-1; 7 bases are shared with TRBD1. The CDR3 covers 15 residues. V trimming: 1 base; J trimming: 3 bases; junction bases outside the gene matches: 6. Germline-derived CDR1 and CDR2 are MNHNS and SASEGT. This CDR3 is CASSEDPGQFYEQYF. CDR3 DNA sequence: TGTGCCAGCAGTGAAGACCCGGGACAGTTCTACGAGCAGTACTTC.

This sequence joins TRBV6-1 and TRBJ1-5, with 9 bases matching TRBD1. The CDR3 is 15 amino acids. V lost 8 bases, J lost 4 bases, and 9 bases stayed unmatched. CDR1 and CDR2 from the germline V gene are MNHNS and SASEGT. The DNA of the CDR3 is TGTGCCAGCGTCCCGGGACAGGGTTCTAATCAGCCCCAGCATTTT. Residues: CASVPGQGSNQPQHF.

The rearrangement joins TRBV11-2 to TRBJ2-7; D is unclear. The CDR3 has 14 residues. Germline CDR1 SGHAT, CDR2 FQNNGV. The germline V and J ends were trimmed by 7 bases and 2 bases, with 15 bases remaining between them. CDR3 residues: CASTPSGQTYEQYF. CDR3 in DNA: TGTGCCAGCACCCCCTCTGGGCAAACCTACGAGCAGTACTTC.

The chain employs TRBV27 and TRBJ1-2; a possible D gene is TRBD1 (6 bases). With 6 bases removed from V and 5 bases from J, the gap between germline ends came to 19 bases. CDR3 size: 15 residues. Germline CDR1 MNHEY, CDR2 SMNVEV (reference sequence). CDR3 protein: CASRPGTNDPYGYTF. CDR3 bases: TGTGCCAGCAGACCCGGGACAAACGACCCTTATGGCTACACCTTC.

This chain uses TRBV6-5 with TRBJ1-1; 7 nucleotides agree with TRBD1. The CDR3 is made up of 13 amino acids. With 6 bases clipped from V and 5 bases from J, the junction kept 6 bases outside the gene matches. Germline V CDR1 and CDR2: MNHEY, SVGAGI. CDR3 in DNA: TGTGCCAGCAGGCAGGGGGTTTGGACTGAAGCTTTCTTT. Translated, it gives CASRQGVWTEAFF.

The V and J genes are TRBV5-1 and TRBJ1-1; the match to TRBD1 covers 8 bases. This CDR3 contains 13 residues. The trim removed 7 bases at V and 5 bases at J, leaving 7 bases unmatched. The V gene's germline CDR1 is SGHRS and CDR2 YFSETQ. CDR3 sequence reads: CASSEDRVTEAFF. The DNA for the CDR3 is TGCGCCAGCTCCGAGGACAGGGTAACTGAAGCTTTCTTT.

As to this clone: Additional DNA sequences in this sample encode the identical CDR3. This chain uses TRBV30 with TRBJ1-5; 7 positions match TRBD1. The CDR3 covers 16 residues. CDR1 GTSNPN and CDR2 SVGIG come from the germline V gene (reference sequence). Losses at the gene ends were 3 bases for V and 1 base for J; bases not matched to a gene: 9. The CDR3 nucleotides read TGTGCCTGGAGCGCACCCTCGGACAGGAGCAATCAGCCCCAGCATTTT. Translation: CAWSAPSDRSNQPQHF.

This clone has only one observation. This sequence joins TRBV2 and TRBJ2-7; TRBD1 matches at 8 bases. Germline V gives CDR1 SNHLY, CDR2 FYNNEI. V was pared by 7 bases and J by 1 base, with 6 bases of the junction left unmatched. CDR3 length equals 14 residues. The CDR3, as DNA: TGTGCCAGCACCGGACAGGGCAGTTCCTACGAGCAGTACTTC. Translated: CASTGQGSSYEQYF.

The chain has TRBV6-1 and TRBJ2-7; the match to TRBD1 covers 7 bases. Germline CDR1 is MNHNS and CDR2 is SASEGT. Trimming at V came to 4 bases and at J to 2 bases, leaving 2 bases not matched to a gene. The CDR3 is made up of 13 amino acids. The CDR3 region has the DNA TGTGCCAGCAGTGCGACAGGGCCCTACGAGCAGTACTTC. Encoded protein: CASSATGPYEQYF.

This clone showed up just once. V gene TRBV7-3 combines with J gene TRBJ2-5, with 8 positions matching TRBD2. The CDR3 totals 16 residues. Germline values: CDR1 SGHTA, CDR2 FQGTGA. With 2 bases clipped from V and 4 bases from J, the junction kept 9 bases outside the gene matches. The DNA for the CDR3 is TGTGCCAGCAGCTTAGTAGCGGGACCAGATAGAGAGACCCAGTACTTC. This sequence encodes CASSLVAGPDRETQYF.

V is TRBV28 and J is TRBJ2-2, with D possibly TRBD1 on 6 matching bases. The CDR3 is made up of 15 amino acids. Germline V gene data show CDR1 as MDHEN and CDR2 as SYDVKM. The germline V and J ends were trimmed by 3 bases and 1 base, with 9 bases remaining between them. The CDR3 coding sequence is TGTGCCAGCAGTTTTGGGGGACAGAACACCGGGGAGCTGTTTTTT. Its translation is CASSFGGQNTGELFF.

This chain joins TRBV18 and TRBJ1-2; no clear D. V dropped 0 bases and J dropped 6 bases, with 14 bases sitting between them. The CDR3 consists of 15 residues. Germline V CDR1 and CDR2: KGHSH, LQKENI. The CDR3 bases are TGTGCCAGCTCACCACCGTTGACTGGGGAAAATGGCTACACCTTC. Its translation: CASSPPLTGENGYTF.

The chain combines TRBV7-3 with TRBJ2-2; unclear D gene. Germline V gives CDR1 SGHTA, CDR2 FQGTGA. The CDR3 is 11 residues long. Deletions cut 4 bases from V and 4 bases from J, with 1 base between. CDR3 region: CASSSTGELFF. In nucleotides, the CDR3 is TGTGCCAGCAGCTCCACCGGGGAGCTGTTTTTT. The entire variable domain, with the rest obtained from reference TRBV7-3 and TRBJ2-2, is as follows: GAGVSQTPSNKVTEKGKYVELRCDPISGHTALYWYRQSLGQGPEFLIYFQGTGAADDSGLPNDRFFAVRPEGSVSTLKIQRTERGDSAVYLCASSSTGELFFGEGSRLTVL.

This clone was detected only a few times. The chain links TRBV7-2 to TRBJ2-3; the D gene is possibly TRBD2 (5 bases). The CDR3 length is 12 residues. The V gene's germline CDR1 is SGHTA and CDR2 FQGNSA. V was trimmed by 5 bases and J by 14 bases, leaving 17 bases between them. CDR3 DNA sequence: TGTGCCAGCAGCCCGATCGGACTTGCAGCGTATTTT. Its translation is CASSPIGLAAYF.

The chain joins TRBV4-1 to TRBJ1-2, with 9 bases fitting TRBD1. CDR1 is MGHRA, CDR2 YSYEKL, per germline. J gave up 2 bases and V 1 base, and 5 bases lay outside the gene matches. The CDR3 covers 16 residues. The CDR3 DNA is TGCGCCAGCAGCCAAGCCCGGGACAGGGCGAACTATGGCTACACCTTC. Protein product: CASSQARDRANYGYTF.

The CDR3 DNA reads as TGCGCCAGCAGCCTGGGACAGGGGGCAAGAGAGCAGTACTTC. It translates to CASSLGQGAREQYF. The V gene is TRBV5-1, the J gene TRBJ2-7, with TRBD1 matching over 12 bases. This CDR3 region has 14 residues. Germline V gives CDR1 SGHRS, CDR2 YFSETQ. The junction had 6 bases not matched to a gene; V was cut back by 4 bases and J by 7 bases.

The chain couples TRBV30 to TRBJ2-7; D is perhaps TRBD1 (6 bases). The CDR3 sequence is 14 residues long. Germline V gives CDR1 GTSNPN, CDR2 SVGIG (reference sequence). The V end was cut by 2 bases, the J end by 4 bases, with 15 bases between. In DNA form, the CDR3 reads TGTGCCTGGAGTAACGGGGAAGGGGGTTACGAGCAGTACTTC. Translation: CAWSNGEGGYEQYF.

J is TRBJ2-3 and V is TRBV5-1; D gene ambiguous. This CDR3 has 12 residues. V was shortened by 0 bases and J by 5 bases, with 4 bases between the two germline ends. CDR1 is SGHRS and CDR2 is YFSETQ in the germline V gene. The DNA of the CDR3 is TGCGCCAGCAGCTTGGATGAAGATACGCAGTATTTT. It codes for CASSLDEDTQYF.

The V call is TRBV7-3, the J call TRBJ1-1; no firm D call. Trimming removed 5 bases at V and 1 base at J, with 8 bases between. There are 13 residues in the CDR3. CDR1 and CDR2 (germline): SGHTA, FQGTGA. The CDR3: CASSLPTNTEAFF. The DNA of the CDR3 is TGTGCCAGCAGCCTGCCGACGAACACTGAAGCTTTCTTT.

In DNA form, the CDR3 reads TGTGCCAGCAGCTTAGAGACAGGCCTTGGAACCTACGAGCAGTACTTC. Protein: CASSLETGLGTYEQYF. The chain employs TRBV7-6 and TRBJ2-7; a weak D match, TRBD1 (6 bases). With 1 base removed from V and 2 bases from J, the gap between germline ends came to 15 bases. The CDR3 is 16 amino acids. Germline V gene data show CDR1 as SGHVS and CDR2 as FNYEAQ. Full variable domain (rest looked up from reference TRBV7-6 and TRBJ2-7): GAGVSQSPRYKVTKRGQDVALRCDPISGHVSLYWYRQALGQGPEFLTYFNYEAQQDKSGLPNDRFSAERPEGSISTLTIQRTEQRDSAMYRCASSLETGLGTYEQYFGPGTRLTVT.

This clone was seen a single time. V and J are TRBV5-4 and TRBJ2-7, with TRBD2 matching over 8 bases. The V segment lost 4 bases and the J segment 7 bases; nucleotides outside the gene matches: 10. From germline, CDR1 is SGHNT and CDR2 YYREEE (reference sequence). This CDR3 region has 14 residues. CDR3 in DNA: TGTGCCAGCAGCCCGGCCGGGGGGGGGAAGGAGCAGTACTTC. Protein sequence: CASSPAGGGKEQYF.